The 25 T cell receptor beta chains below were found in one sample sequenced in a study of graft-versus-host responses after intestinal transplantation (dated by TCRdb to 2020 to 2022). The library came from the immunoSEQ multiplex PCR assay. This is the immuneACCESS table as TCRdb keeps it, with only in-frame sequences that have V and J called. A part of the clones is gone; compared with another copy, unresolved V genes explain less than half, and the rest is unexplained. In all, the sample holds tens of thousands of clones, and around 92% of those were seen once. The ten largest clonotypes hold more than 0.075% of the sample. Sample time point, as interpreted from the label and publication: cells obtained before transplantation from donor or recipient. Their antigens are not known. Material: unstimulated CD4+ T cells sorted from spleen or lymph node cells, obtained before intestinal transplant. The receptors originated from a human donor who received an intestinal transplant.

The chain is built from TRBV19 and TRBJ2-5; a weak D match, TRBD1 (5 bases). CDR1 is LNHDA and CDR2 is SQIVND in the germline V gene (reference sequence). V was trimmed by 1 base and J by 1 base, leaving 13 bases between them. The CDR3 is 16 residues long. In DNA, the CDR3 is TGTGCCAGTAGTATAGCTGGGGCAGGGCCCCAAGAGACCCAGTACTTC. It specifies CASSIAGAGPQETQYF.

The rearrangement links TRBV4-3 to TRBJ2-1, with 9 bases that match TRBD2. Germline loops: CDR1 LGHNA, CDR2 YSLEER. This CDR3 has 15 amino acids. With 4 bases clipped from V and 7 bases from J, the junction kept 8 bases outside the gene matches. CDR3 in amino acids: CASSPRAGGLNEQFF. Here the CDR3 DNA reads TGCGCCAGCAGCCCTCGAGCGGGGGGTCTAAATGAGCAGTTCTTC.

The rearrangement joins TRBV30 to TRBJ1-3; possibly TRBD1 for D (6 bases). This CDR3 is 11 amino acids long. Germline V gives CDR1 GTSNPN, CDR2 SVGIG (reference sequence). The V end lost 5 bases, the J end lost 6 bases, and 8 bases lay between the germline ends. The CDR3 reads CAWVGANTIYF. Written as DNA, the CDR3 is TGTGCCTGGGTGGGGGCAAACACCATATATTTT.

The rearrangement links TRBV6-5 to TRBJ2-7; 7 bases align to TRBD1. The V and J ends lost 7 bases and 2 bases, in that order; junction bases with no gene match: 8. The CDR3 is 14 amino acids. Germline V gives CDR1 MNHEY, CDR2 SVGAGI. CDR3 sequence: CASTKTGPPYEQYF. CDR3 bases: TGTGCCAGCACCAAGACAGGGCCCCCCTACGAGCAGTACTTC.

The V gene is TRBV27, the J gene TRBJ1-6; 9 bases align to TRBD1. V gave up 5 bases and J gave up 8 bases; unmatched junction bases: 10. The CDR3 totals 16 residues. Germline V gene lookup returns CDR1 MNHEY and CDR2 SMNVEV (reference sequence). This CDR3 is CASSPSKQGAYSPLHF. The DNA of the CDR3 is TGTGCCAGCAGTCCGTCCAAACAGGGGGCGTATTCACCCCTCCACTTT.

The J gene is TRBJ1-3, the V gene TRBV6-1; 8 positions match TRBD1. The CDR3 has 14 residues. CDR1 and CDR2 from the germline V gene are MNHNS and SASEGT. The V and J ends lost 5 bases and 1 base, in that order; junction bases with no gene match: 1. The CDR3 here is CASSRTGSGNTIYF. The CDR3 DNA reads as TGTGCCAGCAGTAGGACAGGGTCTGGAAACACCATATATTTT.

The V and J genes are TRBV6-1 and TRBJ1-2; TRBD1 matches 8 bases. The CDR3 has 12 residues. Germline V lookup: CDR1 MNHNS, CDR2 SASEGT. After removal of 7 bases from V and 3 bases from J, the junction contained 1 base not matched to a gene. CDR3 sequence reads: CASNRGDYGYTF. Written as DNA, the CDR3 is TGTGCCAGCAACAGGGGGGACTATGGCTACACCTTC.

CDR3 protein: CAISTTGDNEKLFF. The CDR3, as DNA: TGTGCCATCAGCACCACAGGGGACAATGAAAAACTGTTTTTT. The genes are TRBV10-3 and TRBJ1-4; 7 nucleotides agree with TRBD1. From germline, CDR1 is ENHRY and CDR2 SYGVKD. The CDR3 has 14 residues. The junction had 6 bases not matched to a gene; V was cut back by 6 bases and J by 5 bases.

The rearrangement links TRBV15 to TRBJ1-5, with D maybe TRBD1 (5 bases). V was clipped by 3 bases and J by 6 bases, with 21 bases between them. This CDR3 has 17 amino acids. The germline V gene has CDR1 LNHNV and CDR2 YYDKDF (reference sequence). The CDR3 DNA is TGTGCCACCAGCAGGTCCGGCACCCCAGGGTACGGTCAGCCCCAGCATTTT. Its translation: CATSRSGTPGYGQPQHF.

The chain links TRBV14 to TRBJ2-6; D is undetermined. V was shortened by 3 bases and J by 0 bases, with 15 bases between the two germline ends. The germline gives CDR1 SGHDN, CDR2 FVKESK. This CDR3 has 18 residues. CDR3 DNA sequence: TGTGCCAGCAGCCATTTCGGTAGAGGCCTCTCTGGGGCCAACGTCCTGACTTTC. Translated: CASSHFGRGLSGANVLTF.

This clone was seen a single time. The chain recombines TRBV10-1 with TRBJ2-3; D gene ambiguous. The germline V and J ends were trimmed by 3 bases and 6 bases, with 10 bases remaining between them. The length of the CDR3 is 13 residues. Germline lookup yields CDR1 WNHNN and CDR2 SYGVQD (reference sequence). The CDR3 region is CASSDSAADTQYF. In DNA form, the CDR3 reads TGCGCCAGCAGTGACTCTGCAGCGGATACGCAGTATTTT.

The chain is built from TRBV18 and TRBJ1-5, with unresolved D. The CDR3 totals 15 residues. From germline, CDR1 is KGHSH and CDR2 LQKENI. Trimming pared 2 bases from V and 3 bases from J, leaving 11 bases between. The CDR3 DNA reads as TGTGCCAGCTCACCATCCTCGGGAGTCAATCAGCCCCAGCATTTT. Amino acid sequence: CASSPSSGVNQPQHF.

The CDR3, as DNA: TGTGCCAGCAGATCCCTAAGCTCTGGAAACACCATATATTTT. Amino acids: CASRSLSSGNTIYF. This rearrangement joins TRBV11-2 to TRBJ1-3; D ambiguous. CDR3 length: 14 amino acids. V was trimmed by 6 bases and J by 0 bases, leaving 9 bases between them. Germline V CDR1 and CDR2: SGHAT, FQNNGV.

This clone was seen only a few times. Other DNA variants within this sample encode the same CDR3. The chain is built from TRBV6-6 and TRBJ2-7; weak D call: TRBD2 (5 bases). The CDR3 is 12 amino acids. Germline V gives CDR1 MNHNY, CDR2 SVGAGI (reference sequence). Trimming took off 2 bases at V and 4 bases at J, with 6 bases between the two ends. DNA of the CDR3: TGTGCCAGCAGTTACCGGGGTTACGAGCAGTACTTC. Translating it yields CASSYRGYEQYF.

V usage is TRBV25-1 and J usage is TRBJ2-1, with TRBD1 matching 7 bases. J was trimmed by 4 bases and V by 5 bases; bases with no gene match: 5. This CDR3 is built from 14 residues. Germline assignment: CDR1 MGHDK and CDR2 SYGVNS. CDR3 coding DNA: TGTGCCAGCAGTTCCGCGACAGGGTACAATGAGCAGTTCTTC. Its protein is CASSSATGYNEQFF.

The V call is TRBV19, the J call TRBJ1-2; 8 bases are a match to TRBD1. The CDR3 covers 14 residues. Germline lookup yields CDR1 LNHDA and CDR2 SQIVND (reference sequence). The trim removed 2 bases at V and 7 bases at J, leaving 6 bases unmatched. The CDR3 DNA sequence: TGTGCCAGTAGTATAAAATGGCAGGGGGCTGGCTACACCTTC. This sequence encodes CASSIKWQGAGYTF.

CDR3 coding DNA: TGTGCCAGCAGCCAGGGACTATACAATGAGCAGTTCTTC. It is translated as CASSQGLYNEQFF. The chain couples TRBV14 to TRBJ2-1, with 7 bases aligning to TRBD2. The CDR3 length is 13 residues. Germline CDR1 is SGHDN and CDR2 is FVKESK. V lost 3 bases, J lost 4 bases, and 0 bases stayed unmatched.

The chain's CDR3 is CASSLREGQPQHF. The CDR3, as DNA: TGTGCCAGCAGCTTAAGGGAGGGACAGCCCCAGCATTTT. V gene TRBV7-9 combines with J gene TRBJ1-5, with D unresolved. The CDR3 loop spans 13 amino acids. Trimming took 2 bases from V and 7 from J, leaving 9 bases between them. The germline V gene encodes CDR1 SEHNR and CDR2 FQNEAQ (reference sequence).

V is TRBV29-1 and J is TRBJ1-1; 8 positions match TRBD1. Germline V CDR1 and CDR2: SQVTM, ANQGSEA. Trimming took 6 bases from V and 1 from J; bases not matched to a gene: 4. The CDR3 is made up of 13 amino acids. CDR3 residues: CSVRDRQNTEAFF. The CDR3 coding sequence is TGCAGCGTCAGGGACAGGCAGAACACTGAAGCTTTCTTT.

The gene calls are TRBV5-1 and TRBJ1-4; no reliable D call. Germline-derived CDR1 and CDR2 are SGHRS and YFSETQ. Between the trimmed V and J ends, which lost 1 base and 4 bases, there was a span of 11 bases. The CDR3 totals 15 residues. The CDR3 spells CASSLTLAGNEKLFF. CDR3 DNA: TGCGCCAGCAGCTTGACCCTTGCGGGTAATGAAAAACTGTTTTTT.

The chain combines TRBV7-9 with TRBJ1-1; a weak D match, TRBD1 (5 bases). The CDR3 is 12 amino acids. Trimming left V 2 bases short and J 8 bases short, with 9 bases between. The germline V gene encodes CDR1 SEHNR and CDR2 FQNEAQ (reference sequence). The CDR3: CASSLTGLEAFF. In DNA form, the CDR3 reads TGTGCCAGCAGCTTAACAGGTTTGGAAGCTTTCTTT.

The V call is TRBV18, the J call TRBJ1-4, with TRBD1 as a possible D gene (6 bases). V lost 2 bases, J lost 5 bases, and 12 bases lay in between. CDR1 and CDR2 (germline): KGHSH, LQKENI. This CDR3 is built from 15 residues. The chain's CDR3 is CASSPEGTRNEKLFF. CDR3 coding DNA: TGTGCCAGCTCACCAGAGGGGACAAGGAATGAAAAACTGTTTTTT.

This chain joins TRBV15 and TRBJ2-3; the match to TRBD2 covers 7 bases. V was pared by 1 base and J by 4 bases, with 2 bases of the junction left unmatched. The CDR3 consists of 14 residues. Germline lookup yields CDR1 LNHNV and CDR2 YYDKDF (reference sequence). The CDR3 protein is CATSRAGGPDTQYF. The CDR3 region has the DNA TGTGCCACCAGCAGAGCGGGGGGACCAGATACGCAGTATTTT.

The chain uses TRBV6-1 and TRBJ1-1; 8 bases fit TRBD1. The CDR3 has 13 amino acids. Germline CDR1 is MNHNS and CDR2 is SASEGT. Trimming removed 7 bases from V and 3 bases from J; junction bases left unmatched: 4. This chain's CDR3 is CASTLDRDTEAFF. The DNA for the CDR3 is TGTGCCAGCACCCTGGACAGGGACACTGAAGCTTTCTTT.

This rearrangement joins TRBV29-1 to TRBJ2-1; 13 nucleotides match TRBD2. V gave up 5 bases and J gave up 7 bases; unmatched junction bases: 8. The CDR3 has 15 amino acids. Looked up from germline, CDR1 is SQVTM and CDR2 is ANQGSEA. CDR3 nucleotide sequence: TGCAGCGTTATTAGACTAGCGGGGGGATTGAATGAGCAGTTCTTC. Residues: CSVIRLAGGLNEQFF.